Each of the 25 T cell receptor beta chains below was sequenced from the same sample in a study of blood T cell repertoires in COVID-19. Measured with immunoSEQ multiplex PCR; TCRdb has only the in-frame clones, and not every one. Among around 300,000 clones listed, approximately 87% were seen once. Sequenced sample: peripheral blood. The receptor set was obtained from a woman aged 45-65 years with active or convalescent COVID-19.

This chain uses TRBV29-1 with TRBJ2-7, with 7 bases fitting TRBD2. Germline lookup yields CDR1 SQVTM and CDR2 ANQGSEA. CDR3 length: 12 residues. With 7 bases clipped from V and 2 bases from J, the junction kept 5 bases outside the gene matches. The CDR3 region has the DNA TGCAGCGCCTTGGGGGGGACCTACGAGCAGTACTTC. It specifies CSALGGTYEQYF.

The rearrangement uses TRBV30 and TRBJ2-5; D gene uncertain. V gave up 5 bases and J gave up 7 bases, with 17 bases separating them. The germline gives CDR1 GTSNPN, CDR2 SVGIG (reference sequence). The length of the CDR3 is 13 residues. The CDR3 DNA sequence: TGTGCCTGGTGGGTGTTTCCGCCGGGGACCCAGTACTTC. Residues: CAWWVFPPGTQYF.

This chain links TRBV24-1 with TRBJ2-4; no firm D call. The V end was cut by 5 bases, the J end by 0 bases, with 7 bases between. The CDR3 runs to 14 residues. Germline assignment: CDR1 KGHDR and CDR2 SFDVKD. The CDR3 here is CATSGWAAKNIQYF. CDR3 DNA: TGTGCCACCAGTGGGTGGGCAGCCAAAAACATTCAGTACTTC.

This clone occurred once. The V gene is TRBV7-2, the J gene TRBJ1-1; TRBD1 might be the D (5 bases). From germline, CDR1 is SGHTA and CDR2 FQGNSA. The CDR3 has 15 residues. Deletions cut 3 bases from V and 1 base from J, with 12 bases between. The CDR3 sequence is CASSFNGGGNTEAFF. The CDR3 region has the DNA TGTGCCAGCAGCTTCAATGGGGGAGGGAACACTGAAGCTTTCTTT. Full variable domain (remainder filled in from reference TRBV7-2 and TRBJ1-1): GAGVSQSPSNKVTEKGKDVELRCDPISGHTALYWYRQSLGQGLEFLIYFQGNSAPDKSGLPSDRFSAERTGGSVSTLTIQRTQQEDSAVYLCASSFNGGGNTEAFFGQGTRLTVV.

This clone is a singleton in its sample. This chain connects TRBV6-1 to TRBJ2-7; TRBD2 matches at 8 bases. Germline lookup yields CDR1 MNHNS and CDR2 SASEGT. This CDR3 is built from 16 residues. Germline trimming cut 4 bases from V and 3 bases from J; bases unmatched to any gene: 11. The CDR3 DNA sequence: TGTGCCAGCAGTGGAACTAGCGGAGGGGATTACTACGAGCAGTACTTC. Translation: CASSGTSGGDYYEQYF.

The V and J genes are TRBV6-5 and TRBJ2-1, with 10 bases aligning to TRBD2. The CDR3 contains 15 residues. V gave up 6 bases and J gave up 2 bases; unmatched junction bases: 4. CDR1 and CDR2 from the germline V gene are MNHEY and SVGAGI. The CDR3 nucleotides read TGTGCCAGCAGATTCCTAGCGGGAGCCTACAATGAGCAGTTCTTC. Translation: CASRFLAGAYNEQFF.

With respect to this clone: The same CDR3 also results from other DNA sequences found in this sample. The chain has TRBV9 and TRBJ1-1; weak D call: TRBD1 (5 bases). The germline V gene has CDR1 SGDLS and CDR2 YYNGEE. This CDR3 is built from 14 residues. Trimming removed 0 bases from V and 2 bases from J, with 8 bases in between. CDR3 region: CASSVGQSNTEAFF. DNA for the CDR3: TGTGCCAGCAGCGTAGGACAGAGTAACACTGAAGCTTTCTTT. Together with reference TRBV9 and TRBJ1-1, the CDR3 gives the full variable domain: DSGVTQTPKHLITATGQRVTLRCSPRSGDLSVYWYQQSLDQGLQFLIQYYNGEERAKGNILERFSAQQFPDLHSELNLSSLELGDSALYFCASSVGQSNTEAFFGQGTRLTVV.

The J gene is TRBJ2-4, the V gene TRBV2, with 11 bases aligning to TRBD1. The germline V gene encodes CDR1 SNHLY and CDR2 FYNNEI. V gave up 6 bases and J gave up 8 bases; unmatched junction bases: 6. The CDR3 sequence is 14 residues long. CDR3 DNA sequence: TGTGCCAGCAGCTCGGGACAGGGGGTAGACATTCAGTACTTC. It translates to CASSSGQGVDIQYF.

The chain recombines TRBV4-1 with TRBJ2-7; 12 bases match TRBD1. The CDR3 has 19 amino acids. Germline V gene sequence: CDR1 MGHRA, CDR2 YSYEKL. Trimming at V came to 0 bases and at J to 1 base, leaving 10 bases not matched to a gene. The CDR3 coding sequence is TGCGCCAGCAGCCAAGATATCGGGACAGGGGGCAGGGGGTCCTACGAGCAGTACTTC. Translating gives CASSQDIGTGGRGSYEQYF.

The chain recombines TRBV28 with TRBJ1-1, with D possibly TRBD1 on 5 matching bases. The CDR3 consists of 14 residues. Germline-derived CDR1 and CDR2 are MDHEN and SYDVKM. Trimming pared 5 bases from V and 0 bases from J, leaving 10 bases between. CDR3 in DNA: TGTGCCAGCAGTCCTCCGACAGTGAACACTGAAGCTTTCTTT. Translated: CASSPPTVNTEAFF.

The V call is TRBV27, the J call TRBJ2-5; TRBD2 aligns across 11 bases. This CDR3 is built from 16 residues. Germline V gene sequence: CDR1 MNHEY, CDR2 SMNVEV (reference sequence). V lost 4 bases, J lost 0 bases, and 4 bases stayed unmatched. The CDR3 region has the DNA TGTGCCAGCAGTTCGACTAGCGGGACGTACCAAGAGACCCAGTACTTC. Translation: CASSSTSGTYQETQYF.

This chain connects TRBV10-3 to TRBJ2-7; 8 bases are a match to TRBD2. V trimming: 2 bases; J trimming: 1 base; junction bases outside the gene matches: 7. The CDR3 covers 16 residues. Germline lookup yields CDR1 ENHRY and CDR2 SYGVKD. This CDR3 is CAISERTSGTSYEQYF. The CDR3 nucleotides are TGTGCCATCAGTGAGCGTACTAGCGGAACATCCTACGAGCAGTACTTC.

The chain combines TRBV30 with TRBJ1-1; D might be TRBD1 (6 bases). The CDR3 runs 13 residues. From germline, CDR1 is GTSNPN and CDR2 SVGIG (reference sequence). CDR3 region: CALSQGMGTEAFF. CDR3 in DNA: TGTGCTCTTTCACAGGGAATGGGGACTGAAGCTTTCTTT.

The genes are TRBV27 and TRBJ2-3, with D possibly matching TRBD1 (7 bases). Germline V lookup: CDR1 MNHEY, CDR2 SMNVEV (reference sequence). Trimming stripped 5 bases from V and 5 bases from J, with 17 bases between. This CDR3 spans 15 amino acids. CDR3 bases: TGTGCCAGCAGTCTCTCCCAGGGGGGTGAAGATACGCAGTATTTT. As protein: CASSLSQGGEDTQYF.

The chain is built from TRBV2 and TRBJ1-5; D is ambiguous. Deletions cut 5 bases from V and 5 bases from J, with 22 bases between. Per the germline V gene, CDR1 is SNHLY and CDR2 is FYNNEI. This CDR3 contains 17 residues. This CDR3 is CASSTEGYHIMDQPQHF. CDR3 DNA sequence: TGTGCCAGCAGTACAGAGGGCTATCATATAATGGATCAGCCCCAGCATTTT. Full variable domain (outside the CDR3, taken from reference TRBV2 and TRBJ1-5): EPEVTQTPSHQVTQMGQEVILRCVPISNHLYFYWYRQILGQKVEFLVSFYNNEISEKSEIFDDQFSVERPDGSNFTLKIRSTKLEDSAMYFCASSTEGYHIMDQPQHFGDGTRLSIL.

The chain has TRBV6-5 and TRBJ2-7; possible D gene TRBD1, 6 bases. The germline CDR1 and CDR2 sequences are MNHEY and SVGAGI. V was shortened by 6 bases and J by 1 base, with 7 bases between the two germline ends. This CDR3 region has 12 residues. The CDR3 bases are TGTGCCAGCAGGCAGGGGTCCTACGAGCAGTACTTC. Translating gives CASRQGSYEQYF.

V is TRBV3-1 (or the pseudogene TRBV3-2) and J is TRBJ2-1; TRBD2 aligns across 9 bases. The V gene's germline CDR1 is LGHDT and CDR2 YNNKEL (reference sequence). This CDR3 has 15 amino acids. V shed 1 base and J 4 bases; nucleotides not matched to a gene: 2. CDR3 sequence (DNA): TGTGCCAGCAGCCAAGCAGGACTAGCGTACAATGAGCAGTTCTTC. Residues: CASSQAGLAYNEQFF.

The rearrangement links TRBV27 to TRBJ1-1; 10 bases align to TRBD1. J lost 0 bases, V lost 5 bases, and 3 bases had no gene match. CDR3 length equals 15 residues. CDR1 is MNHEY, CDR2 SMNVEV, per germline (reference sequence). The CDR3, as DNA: TGTGCCAGCAGTCCGACAGGGGGCGTGAACACTGAAGCTTTCTTT. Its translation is CASSPTGGVNTEAFF.

CDR3 DNA: TGTGCCAGCAGTTACTCGAGGGTCAATGAGCAGTTCTTC. It encodes CASSYSRVNEQFF. The J gene is TRBJ2-1, the V gene TRBV6-2 or TRBV6-3, with a weak D call TRBD2 (5 bases). Germline loops: CDR1 MNHEY, CDR2 SVGEGT. Trimming took 0 bases from V and 6 from J, leaving 6 bases between them. This CDR3 has 13 residues.

CDR3 residues: CARTSIRTGNRMHSPLHF. The CDR3 DNA sequence: TGTGCCAGGACCTCTATCCGGACAGGGAATAGAATGCATTCACCCCTCCACTTT. The rearrangement joins TRBV7-6 to TRBJ1-6, with 8 bases fitting TRBD1. The CDR3 sequence is 18 residues long. V was pared by 9 bases and J by 8 bases, with 21 bases of the junction left unmatched. CDR1 and CDR2 (germline): SGHVS, FNYEAQ.

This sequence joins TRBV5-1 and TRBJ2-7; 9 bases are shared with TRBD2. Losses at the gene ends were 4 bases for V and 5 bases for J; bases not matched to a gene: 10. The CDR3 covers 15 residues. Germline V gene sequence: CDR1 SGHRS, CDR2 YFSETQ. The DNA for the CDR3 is TGCGCCAGCAGCAAGGAACGGAGCGGGAGGCACGAGCAGTACTTC. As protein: CASSKERSGRHEQYF. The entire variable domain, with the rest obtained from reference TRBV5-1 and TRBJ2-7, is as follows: KAGVTQTPRYLIKTRGQQVTLSCSPISGHRSVSWYQQTPGQGLQFLFEYFSETQRNKGNFPGRFSGRQFSNSRSEMNVSTLELGDSALYLCASSKERSGRHEQYFGPGTRLTVT.

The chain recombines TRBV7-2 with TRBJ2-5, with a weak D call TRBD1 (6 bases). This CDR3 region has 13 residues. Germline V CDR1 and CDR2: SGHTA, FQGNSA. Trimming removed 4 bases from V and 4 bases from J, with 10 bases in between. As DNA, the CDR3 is TGTGCCAGCAGCTCCAGGGGTGGAGAGACCCAGTACTTC. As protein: CASSSRGGETQYF.

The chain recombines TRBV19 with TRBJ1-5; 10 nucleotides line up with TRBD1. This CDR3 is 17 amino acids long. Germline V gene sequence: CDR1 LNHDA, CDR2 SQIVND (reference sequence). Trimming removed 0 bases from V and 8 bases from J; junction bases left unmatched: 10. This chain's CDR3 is CASSIEGTGDLLEPQHF. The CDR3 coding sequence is TGTGCCAGTAGTATAGAAGGGACAGGGGATCTTCTGGAGCCCCAGCATTTT.

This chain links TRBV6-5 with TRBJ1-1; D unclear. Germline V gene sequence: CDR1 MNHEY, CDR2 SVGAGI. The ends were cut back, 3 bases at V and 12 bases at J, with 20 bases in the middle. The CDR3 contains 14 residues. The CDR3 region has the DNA TGTGCCAGCAGTTATGGGAGGGAGCCCGCGTTGCCTTTCTTT. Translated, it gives CASSYGREPALPFF.

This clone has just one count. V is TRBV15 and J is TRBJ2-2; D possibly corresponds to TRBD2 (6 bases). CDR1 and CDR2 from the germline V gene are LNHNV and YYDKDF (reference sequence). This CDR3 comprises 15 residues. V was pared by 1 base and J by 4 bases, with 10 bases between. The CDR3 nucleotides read TGTGCCACCAGCAGAGCGGGAGACGGCACCGGGGAGCTGTTTTTT. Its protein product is CATSRAGDGTGELFF.